Listed below are T cell receptor beta chains from one sample, sequenced in a study of cytomegalovirus exposure and HLA in healthy donors. Sequenced by immunoSEQ multiplex PCR; TCRdb stores in-frame clones only, minus some. This sample has 100,000 or so clones; under 85% occur once, and the top ten carry approximately 2%. Material for sequencing was PBMCs. These TCRs come from a man younger than 45 in good health and CMV-seronegative. The CDR3 runs from the conserved cysteine through the conserved F or W. Fields, in order: clone size, V gene, D gene, J gene, CDR3 DNA, CDR3 protein. The D gene is left open where the match is weak. Clone size, where shown, is once, few, many, or a class for clones that have expanded.

>-|TRBV7-9|-|TRBJ1-1
TGTGCCAGCGGCCCGCATGAAGCTTTCTTT
CASGPHEAFF
>-|TRBV27|TRBD2|TRBJ2-7
TGTGCCAGCAGTTTCCGACCGGGACTAGCGGGAGCCAGGTCCTACGAGCAGTACTTC
CASSFRPGLAGARSYEQYF
>few|TRBV29-1|-|TRBJ1-1
TGCAGCGTCGTCGGACAGATTGAAGCTTTCTTT
CSVVGQIEAFF
>-|TRBV18|TRBD1|TRBJ1-2
TGTGCCAGCTCACCGGGACAGGAAGCTTATGGCTACACCTTC
CASSPGQEAYGYTF
>-|TRBV5-6|-|TRBJ1-6
TGTGCCAGCAGCTTGGTGGCTGGACAGCCAAATTCACCCCTCCACTTT
CASSLVAGQPNSPLHF
>-|TRBV9|-|TRBJ1-3
TGTGCCAGCAGCGTGAGAGGCGGAAACACCATATATTTT
CASSVRGGNTIYF
>-|TRBV5-4|TRBD2|TRBJ2-3
TGTGCCAGCAGCTTGCCCCTAGCGGGGGGGGTGGATACGCAGTATTTT
CASSLPLAGGVDTQYF
>-|TRBV20-1|TRBD1|TRBJ2-7
TGCAGTGCTAGAGGATGGGACAGCGAGTACTTC
CSARGWDSEYF
>-|TRBV4-1|-|TRBJ1-4
TGCGCCAGCAGCCAGATCCAGGACGGGGATGAAAAACTGTTTTTT
CASSQIQDGDEKLFF
>-|TRBV5-4|TRBD1|TRBJ2-6
TGTGCCAGCAGCATGACAGGGGGCGTGGGCCCTGGGGCCAACGTCCTGACTTTC
CASSMTGGVGPGANVLTF
>-|TRBV5-1|TRBD1|TRBJ1-5
TGCGCCAGCAGCTTGGACAGGGGACCCAATCAGCCCCAGCATTTT
CASSLDRGPNQPQHF
>few|TRBV4-3|TRBD2|TRBJ2-1
TGCGCCAGCAGCCATGGGGGGGAGTACAATGAGCAGTTCTTC
CASSHGGEYNEQFF
>-|TRBV5-1|-|TRBJ2-2
TGCGCCAGCAGCGCGAGGCCTAGGGTGGAGGACGGGGAGCTGTTTTTT
CASSARPRVEDGELFF
>-|TRBV5-1|TRBD2|TRBJ2-7
TGCGCCAGCAGCTTGGGGCTACAGGCGGGAGGAACACTCGAGCAGTACTTC
CASSLGLQAGGTLEQYF
>-|TRBV6-5|-|TRBJ2-7
TGTGCCAGCAGTTACTCAAAAAGGGGAATCGACGAGCAGTACTTC
CASSYSKRGIDEQYF
>few|TRBV19|-|TRBJ1-1
TGTGCCAGTAGTGAGCTGAACACTGAAGCTTTCTTT
CASSELNTEAFF
>-|TRBV2|-|TRBJ2-7
TGTGCCAGCAGACCCACAGAAGTCTCCTACGAGCAGTACTTC
CASRPTEVSYEQYF
>-|TRBV4-2|-|TRBJ1-2
TGTGCCAGCAGCCATGGGGGGGGCGTCGATGGCTACACCTTC
CASSHGGGVDGYTF
>-|TRBV7-8|TRBD2|TRBJ2-5
TGTGCCAGCAGCTTCCCGGGACTAGCGGGCCCCGGACGGGAGACCCAGTACTTC
CASSFPGLAGPGRETQYF
>-|TRBV6-5|-|TRBJ2-1
TGTGCCAGCAGTGCAACAGATACTTCTGGTGAGCAGTTCTTC
CASSATDTSGEQFF
>-|TRBV25-1|-|TRBJ2-7
TGTGCCAGCACCCGCCCCGGGTCCTTCTACGAGCAGTACTTC
CASTRPGSFYEQYF
>few|TRBV5-1|TRBD1|TRBJ1-2
TGCGCCAGCAGCTGGGGCCAGGGGGAGAGTGGCTACACCTTC
CASSWGQGESGYTF
>-|TRBV18|-|TRBJ1-5
TGTGCCAGCTCACCTACAGTCCGAGTCAATCAGCCCCAGCATTTT
CASSPTVRVNQPQHF
>medium-sized|TRBV6-5|-|TRBJ1-6
TGTGCCAGCAGTTACTCCGGGGTAGGGAATTCACCCCTCCACTTT
CASSYSGVGNSPLHF
>-|TRBV27|TRBD2|TRBJ2-7
TGTGCCAGCAGTTCTTTAGCGGGATCCTACGAGCAGTACTTC
CASSSLAGSYEQYF
>few|TRBV28|TRBD2|TRBJ2-3
TGTGCCAGCAGTCCCTTGACTAGCGGGATCACAGATACGCAGTATTTT
CASSPLTSGITDTQYF
>-|TRBV28|-|TRBJ1-4
TGTGCCAGCAGTCGACAGGATGGGCCTTATTGTGAAAAACTGTTTTTT
CASSRQDGPYCEKLFF
>-|TRBV2|TRBD1|TRBJ1-1
TGTGCCAGCAGCTATGGACAGGGCTGGATGAACACTGAAGCTTTCTTT
CASSYGQGWMNTEAFF
>-|TRBV6-5|TRBD1|TRBJ2-1
TGTGCCAGCCGTCTAACAGGGGGGCATGAGCAGTTCTTC
CASRLTGGHEQFF
>-|TRBV7-2|TRBD1|TRBJ2-1
TGTGCCAGCAGCTTAAGACAGGGGGCCAATGAGCAGTTCTTC
CASSLRQGANEQFF
>-|TRBV2|-|TRBJ1-1
TGTGCCAGCAGGATCTACAGTAACACTGAAGCTTTCTTT
CASRIYSNTEAFF